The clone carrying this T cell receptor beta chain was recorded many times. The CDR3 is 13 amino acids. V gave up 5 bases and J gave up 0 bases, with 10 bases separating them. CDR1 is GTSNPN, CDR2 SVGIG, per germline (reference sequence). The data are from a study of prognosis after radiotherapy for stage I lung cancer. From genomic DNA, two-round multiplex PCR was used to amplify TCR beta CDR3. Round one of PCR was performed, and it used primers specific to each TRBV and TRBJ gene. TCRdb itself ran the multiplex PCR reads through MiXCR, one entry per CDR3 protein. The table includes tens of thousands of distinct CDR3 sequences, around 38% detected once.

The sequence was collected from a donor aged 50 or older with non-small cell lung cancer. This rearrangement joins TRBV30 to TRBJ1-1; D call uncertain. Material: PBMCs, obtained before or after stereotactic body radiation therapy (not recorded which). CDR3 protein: CAWARRMNTEAFF. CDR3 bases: TGTGCCTGGGCGAGACGGATGAACACTGAAGCTTTCTTT.